The clone carrying this T cell receptor beta chain was observed at least ten times. This record belongs to a study of identical twins. TCRdb redid the calling of the 5' RACE reads with MiXCR, one entry per CDR3 protein. This sample has 250,000 or so distinct CDR3 sequences, with approximately 8.3% found just once. J gave up 0 bases and V 0 bases, and 10 bases lay outside the gene matches. The CDR3 spans 18 residues. CDR1 is SGHVS and CDR2 is FQNEAQ in the germline V gene. The data also belong to a second study, concerning yellow fever vaccine responses in identical twins.

The chain uses TRBV7-8 and TRBJ2-7; 8 bases are shared with TRBD1. This clonotype was sampled from a woman aged 18-29 years in good health. The source material was CD8+ T cells sorted from blood. DNA for the CDR3: TGTGCCAGCAGCTTAGCGGGTATTGAGGGACAGGTCTCCTACGAGCAGTACTTC. The encoded protein is CASSLAGIEGQVSYEQYF.